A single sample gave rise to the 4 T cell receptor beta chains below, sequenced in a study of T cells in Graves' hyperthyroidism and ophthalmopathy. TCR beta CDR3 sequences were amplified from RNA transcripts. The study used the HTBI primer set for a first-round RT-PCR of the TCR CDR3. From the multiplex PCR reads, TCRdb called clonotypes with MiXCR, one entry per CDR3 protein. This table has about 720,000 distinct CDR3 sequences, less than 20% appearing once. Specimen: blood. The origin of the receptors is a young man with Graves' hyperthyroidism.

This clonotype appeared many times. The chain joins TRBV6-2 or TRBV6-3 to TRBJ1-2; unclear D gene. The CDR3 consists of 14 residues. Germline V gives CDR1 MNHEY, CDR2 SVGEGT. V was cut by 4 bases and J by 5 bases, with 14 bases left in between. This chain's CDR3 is CASSSWERTYGYTF. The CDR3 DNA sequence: TGTGCCAGCAGTTCCTGGGAGAGAACGTATGGCTACACCTTC.

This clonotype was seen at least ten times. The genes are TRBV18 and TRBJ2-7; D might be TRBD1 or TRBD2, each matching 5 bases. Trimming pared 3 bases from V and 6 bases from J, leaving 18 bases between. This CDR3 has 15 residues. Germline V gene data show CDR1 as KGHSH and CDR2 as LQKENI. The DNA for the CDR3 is TGTGCCAGCTCACCCCGGGGCTCCCTCCTACGCGAGCAGTACTTC. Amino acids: CASSPRGSLLREQYF.

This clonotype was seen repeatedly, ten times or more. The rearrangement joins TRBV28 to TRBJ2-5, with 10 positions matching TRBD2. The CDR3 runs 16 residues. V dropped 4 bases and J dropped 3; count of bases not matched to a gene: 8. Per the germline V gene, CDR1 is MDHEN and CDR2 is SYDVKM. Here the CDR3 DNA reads TGTGCCAGCAGTTCCTCCGGGACTAGCGCCGAAGAGACCCAGTACTTC. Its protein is CASSSSGTSAEETQYF.

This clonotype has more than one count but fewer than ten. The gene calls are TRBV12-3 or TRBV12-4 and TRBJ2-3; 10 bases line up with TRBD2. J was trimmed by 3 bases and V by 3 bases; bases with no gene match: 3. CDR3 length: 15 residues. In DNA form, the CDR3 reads TGTGCCAGCAGTTTTCTTAGCGGGAGGACAGATACGCAGTATTTT. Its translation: CASSFLSGRTDTQYF.